These 32 T cell receptor beta chains originate from one sample sequenced in a study of blood T cell repertoires in COVID-19. Libraries were prepared by immunoSEQ multiplex PCR; TCRdb keeps only in-frame clonotypes and omits some of them. Here the sample spans 200,000 to 250,000 clones, roughly 90% being singletons. The sequenced material came from peripheral blood. The receptors come from a woman aged 60-75 years with acute or convalescent COVID-19.

The chain recombines TRBV6-5 with TRBJ2-1; D not resolved. The CDR3 is 15 residues long. Per germline, CDR1 MNHEY and CDR2 SVGAGI. V lost 7 bases, J lost 0 bases, and 13 bases lay in between. The CDR3 spells CASTPFPSSYNEQFF. For the CDR3, the DNA is TGTGCCAGCACTCCTTTTCCCAGCTCCTACAATGAGCAGTTCTTC.

V usage is TRBV19 and J usage is TRBJ1-6; 8 nucleotides match TRBD1. The CDR3 totals 13 residues. The junction had 9 bases not matched to a gene; V was cut back by 10 bases and J by 10 bases. Germline CDR1 reads LNHDA; CDR2 reads SQIVND (reference sequence). The DNA of the CDR3 is TGTGCCACCAGCGACAGGGGTGGCTCACCCCTCCACTTT. Translation: CATSDRGGSPLHF.

Concerning this clone: Other DNA sequences in the sample encode the same CDR3. This chain uses TRBV10-3 with TRBJ1-1, with no clear D. The CDR3 has 11 residues. In germline, CDR1 is ENHRY, CDR2 SYGVKD. The V end lost 8 bases, the J end lost 1 base, and 5 bases lay between the germline ends. The CDR3 region has the DNA TGTGCCATCCGAGGGAACACTGAAGCTTTCTTT. Its translation is CAIRGNTEAFF.

Details on this clone: This sample includes further DNA sequences coding for the same CDR3. The rearrangement joins TRBV12-3 or TRBV12-4 to TRBJ1-1; D is possibly TRBD1 (5 bases). The length of the CDR3 is 13 residues. V was shortened by 3 bases and J by 1 base, with 6 bases between the two germline ends. The CDR3 reads CASSFGQNTEAFF. Written as DNA, the CDR3 is TGTGCCAGCAGTTTCGGACAGAACACTGAAGCTTTCTTT.

This clone was detected ten times or more. V is TRBV19 and J is TRBJ1-2, with D perhaps matching TRBD1 (6 bases). CDR1 and CDR2 (germline): LNHDA, SQIVND (reference sequence). V gave up 4 bases and J gave up 0 bases, with 12 bases separating them. CDR3 size: 15 residues. The CDR3 loop is CASSTIGQTNYGYTF. As DNA, the CDR3 is TGTGCCAGTAGTACAATTGGACAGACTAACTATGGCTACACCTTC.

The chain has TRBV14 and TRBJ1-1; TRBD1 matches 9 bases. Germline V gives CDR1 SGHDN, CDR2 FVKESK. This CDR3 is 15 amino acids long. V shed 4 bases and J 7 bases; nucleotides not matched to a gene: 10. The CDR3 spells CASSRYTGGNYEAFF. The CDR3, as DNA: TGTGCCAGCAGCCGATATACAGGGGGCAACTATGAAGCTTTCTTT.

V usage is TRBV18 and J usage is TRBJ2-1; 8 positions agree with TRBD2. The germline V gene has CDR1 KGHSH and CDR2 LQKENI. There are 16 residues in the CDR3. V lost 3 bases, J lost 9 bases, and 13 bases stayed unmatched. DNA for the CDR3: TGTGCCAGCTCACCTTCCGGGGGGGGACCGTACGGTGAGCAGTTCTTC. Amino acid sequence: CASSPSGGGPYGEQFF.

The chain is built from TRBV18 and TRBJ2-1, with D uncertain. The germline V gene has CDR1 KGHSH and CDR2 LQKENI. The CDR3 extends over 16 amino acids. The V and J ends lost 5 bases and 1 base respectively, with 15 bases between them. This chain's CDR3 is CASSSNWASSYNEQFF. DNA of the CDR3: TGTGCCAGCTCATCTAACTGGGCCTCATCCTACAATGAGCAGTTCTTC.

This chain connects TRBV11-2 to TRBJ1-2, with a possible D match to TRBD1 (5 bases). Germline-derived CDR1 and CDR2 are SGHAT and FQNNGV. Trimming removed 5 bases from V and 0 bases from J, with 19 bases in between. The CDR3 runs to 17 residues. CDR3 DNA: TGTGCCAGCAGCAAAGTCTTTGGGGGGACGGCTAACTATGGCTACACCTTC. This encodes CASSKVFGGTANYGYTF.

This chain links TRBV21-1 with TRBJ1-5. TRBV21-1 is deemed a pseudogene. This CDR3 region has 16 residues. This CDR3 is CASSKALFSTDQPQHF. CDR3 nucleotide sequence: TGTGCCAGCAGCAAAGCACTTTTTAGTACGGATCAGCCCCAGCATTTT.

V and J are TRBV14 and TRBJ2-1, with unresolved D. Deletions cut 8 bases from V and 0 bases from J, with 14 bases between. This CDR3 has 15 amino acids. In germline, CDR1 is SGHDN, CDR2 FVKESK. CDR3 coding DNA: TGTGCCAGCCGTCCCCTAGAGAGCTCCTACAATGAGCAGTTCTTC. Amino acid sequence: CASRPLESSYNEQFF.

CDR3 protein: CASSQETGSTIYF. CDR3 bases: TGTGCCAGCAGCCAAGAGACAGGGTCCACCATATATTTT. The chain carries TRBV3-1 (or the pseudogene TRBV3-2) and TRBJ1-3, with 7 bases identical to TRBD1. The CDR3 is 13 amino acids. V lost 0 bases, J lost 9 bases, and 2 bases stayed unmatched. Germline V CDR1 and CDR2: LGHDT, YNNKEL (reference sequence).

This rearrangement joins TRBV28 to TRBJ1-2, with 11 bases matching TRBD1. Trimming removed 4 bases from V and 8 bases from J; junction bases left unmatched: 9. CDR3 length: 15 amino acids. The V gene's germline CDR1 is MDHEN and CDR2 SYDVKM. This chain's CDR3 is CASSSPGQGAWGYTF. For the CDR3, the DNA is TGTGCCAGCAGTTCCCCCGGACAGGGGGCATGGGGCTACACCTTC.

The chain uses TRBV4-1 and TRBJ1-1; a possible D gene is TRBD1 (6 bases). CDR1 and CDR2 (germline): MGHRA, YSYEKL. CDR3 length equals 17 residues. The V gene lost 8 bases and the J gene lost 0 bases, with 22 bases spanning the gap. Here the CDR3 reads CASHKTGFGPMNTEAFF. The CDR3 nucleotides are TGCGCCAGCCATAAGACAGGATTCGGCCCCATGAACACTGAAGCTTTCTTT.

J is TRBJ2-2 and V is TRBV9; 14 bases fit TRBD2. CDR3 length: 18 residues. Germline V lookup: CDR1 SGDLS, CDR2 YYNGEE. V shed 0 bases and J 8 bases; nucleotides not matched to a gene: 9. The CDR3 loop reads CASSVGSGLAGVAGELFF. CDR3 sequence (DNA): TGTGCCAGCAGCGTAGGTTCGGGACTAGCGGGAGTGGCGGGGGAGCTGTTTTTT.

The CDR3 sequence: CASSVGTALSQPQHF. The CDR3 nucleotides read TGCGCCAGCAGCGTGGGGACTGCCTTGAGTCAGCCCCAGCATTTT. The chain has TRBV5-1 and TRBJ1-5; possible D gene TRBD1, 5 bases. Trimming took off 4 bases at V and 6 bases at J, with 17 bases between the two ends. The CDR3 is 15 amino acids. Germline CDR1 is SGHRS and CDR2 is YFSETQ. Complete variable domain (other parts from reference TRBV5-1 and TRBJ1-5): KAGVTQTPRYLIKTRGQQVTLSCSPISGHRSVSWYQQTPGQGLQFLFEYFSETQRNKGNFPGRFSGRQFSNSRSEMNVSTLELGDSALYLCASSVGTALSQPQHFGDGTRLSIL.

This chain uses TRBV5-4 with TRBJ2-1; 10 nucleotides match TRBD2. The V segment lost 4 bases and the J segment 0 bases; nucleotides outside the gene matches: 7. There are 17 residues in the CDR3. The germline V gene encodes CDR1 SGHNT and CDR2 YYREEE (reference sequence). The CDR3 region has the DNA TGTGCCAGCAGCCCAGCCCCTAGCGGGGGCTCCTACAATGAGCAGTTCTTC. Protein: CASSPAPSGGSYNEQFF.

The rearrangement links TRBV6-5 to TRBJ2-3; possibly TRBD1 for D (5 bases). V shed 4 bases and J shed 1 base, with 9 bases lying between them. This CDR3 has 14 amino acids. The germline V gene encodes CDR1 MNHEY and CDR2 SVGAGI. The CDR3 DNA follows: TGTGCCAGCAGTTGGACACAACGCACAGATACGCAGTATTTT. Its translation is CASSWTQRTDTQYF.

The chain links TRBV7-2 to TRBJ1-2; 7 bases are a match to TRBD1. The trim removed 5 bases at V and 4 bases at J, leaving 10 bases unmatched. From germline, CDR1 is SGHTA and CDR2 FQGNSA. CDR3 length equals 15 residues. CDR3 sequence (DNA): TGTGCCAGCAGCACCCGGACAGGCGAACTCTATGGCTACACCTTC. This encodes CASSTRTGELYGYTF.

The chain is built from TRBV19 and TRBJ1-4; 10 bases agree with TRBD1. The germline gives CDR1 LNHDA, CDR2 SQIVND (reference sequence). Unmatched junction bases numbered 6, after V lost 8 bases and J lost 12 bases. The CDR3 has 12 residues. The CDR3 here is CASGDRGQELFF. The CDR3 region has the DNA TGTGCCAGTGGTGACAGGGGGCAGGAACTGTTTTTT.

This clone was picked up one time. This sequence joins TRBV7-2 and TRBJ1-1; 10 bases match TRBD1. The CDR3 sequence is 16 residues long. Germline V gene lookup returns CDR1 SGHTA and CDR2 FQGNSA. Unmatched junction bases numbered 7, after V lost 1 base and J lost 5 bases. In DNA, the CDR3 is TGTGCCAGCAGCTTAGGCCGACAGGGGGCCGGAACTGAAGCTTTCTTT. The encoded protein is CASSLGRQGAGTEAFF.

As regards this clone: The same CDR3 is also encoded by other DNA sequences in this sample. This sequence joins TRBV25-1 and TRBJ1-2, with D uncertain. The germline V and J ends were trimmed by 2 bases and 2 bases, with 9 bases remaining between them. This CDR3 region has 14 residues. Germline loops: CDR1 MGHDK, CDR2 SYGVNS. Written as DNA, the CDR3 is TGTGCCAGCAGTGAAAGAGGCCCAAACTATGGCTACACCTTC. Amino acids: CASSERGPNYGYTF.

The chain employs TRBV27 and TRBJ1-2, with D possibly matching TRBD1 (5 bases). The germline V and J ends were trimmed by 0 bases and 3 bases, with 11 bases remaining between them. The germline V gene has CDR1 MNHEY and CDR2 SMNVEV (reference sequence). The CDR3 length is 15 residues. CDR3 in amino acids: CASSLSAGGYYGYTF. CDR3 DNA: TGTGCCAGCAGTTTATCAGCGGGGGGATACTATGGCTACACCTTC.

This chain joins TRBV7-2 and TRBJ2-3, with 8 bases identical to TRBD1. Unmatched junction bases numbered 5, after V lost 3 bases and J lost 3 bases. This CDR3 is built from 15 residues. Germline V lookup: CDR1 SGHTA, CDR2 FQGNSA. The CDR3 sequence: CASSFQGARTDTQYF. DNA of the CDR3: TGTGCCAGCAGCTTCCAGGGGGCTCGGACAGATACGCAGTATTTT.

The rearrangement joins TRBV10-3 to TRBJ1-1; weak D call: TRBD1 (6 bases). In germline, CDR1 is ENHRY, CDR2 SYGVKD. The CDR3 is 14 amino acids. V dropped 5 bases and J dropped 1 base, with 11 bases sitting between them. The CDR3 DNA follows: TGTGCCATCAGTCGACAGGATCGGAACACTGAAGCTTTCTTT. This codes for CAISRQDRNTEAFF.

V usage is TRBV19 and J usage is TRBJ1-1; the D is unclear. V shed 4 bases and J shed 4 bases, with 10 bases lying between them. The CDR3 sequence is 13 residues long. Germline V gene sequence: CDR1 LNHDA, CDR2 SQIVND (reference sequence). The CDR3 protein is CASSSSRGTEAFF. The CDR3 DNA sequence: TGTGCCAGTAGTAGCTCCAGAGGCACTGAAGCTTTCTTT.

The chain is built from TRBV15 and TRBJ1-4, with D possibly TRBD1 on 6 matching bases. The CDR3 is made up of 15 amino acids. Trimming left V 0 bases short and J 8 bases short, with 13 bases between. Per germline, CDR1 LNHNV and CDR2 YYDKDF (reference sequence). CDR3: CATSRDFGGPEKLFF. The CDR3 nucleotides are TGTGCCACCAGCAGAGATTTTGGGGGCCCCGAAAAACTGTTTTTT.

The chain has TRBV19 and TRBJ1-2; D is undetermined. The CDR3 has 13 amino acids. The ends were cut back, 0 bases at V and 3 bases at J, with 5 bases in the middle. Germline assignment: CDR1 LNHDA and CDR2 SQIVND (reference sequence). The CDR3 sequence is CASSIEGDYGYTF. CDR3 DNA sequence: TGTGCCAGTAGTATAGAGGGCGACTATGGCTACACCTTC.

This chain links TRBV15 with TRBJ2-2; 10 bases match TRBD2. Per the germline V gene, CDR1 is LNHNV and CDR2 is YYDKDF (reference sequence). Losses at the gene ends were 0 bases for V and 2 bases for J; bases not matched to a gene: 3. There are 17 residues in the CDR3. The DNA of the CDR3 is TGTGCCACCAGCAGAGATTCACTAGCGGGAAACACCGGGGAGCTGTTTTTT. It is translated as CATSRDSLAGNTGELFF.

This chain connects TRBV10-1 to TRBJ2-1; 10 bases match TRBD2. Germline values: CDR1 WNHNN, CDR2 SYGVQD (reference sequence). After removal of 6 bases from V and 3 bases from J, the junction contained 5 bases not matched to a gene. The CDR3 runs to 15 residues. The CDR3 nucleotides read TGCGCCAGCAGCCCTAGCGGGGGCCTCTACAATGAGCAGTTCTTC. Translating gives CASSPSGGLYNEQFF.

V gene TRBV28 combines with J gene TRBJ1-2; tentative D call: TRBD1 (5 bases). Trimming pared 6 bases from V and 2 bases from J, leaving 10 bases between. The germline V gene has CDR1 MDHEN and CDR2 SYDVKM. CDR3 length: 13 residues. CDR3 loop: CASRPNRNYGYTF. Written as DNA, the CDR3 is TGTGCCAGCAGGCCTAACAGGAACTATGGCTACACCTTC.

This clone was recorded a few times. V and J are TRBV27 and TRBJ2-7; D unresolved. The CDR3 sequence is 12 residues long. V was cut by 7 bases and J by 0 bases, with 7 bases left in between. Germline assignment: CDR1 MNHEY and CDR2 SMNVEV (reference sequence). CDR3 amino acids: CASIGSSYEQYF. CDR3 DNA sequence: TGTGCCAGCATCGGGTCCTCCTACGAGCAGTACTTC.